Sequencing of this T cell receptor (beta chain) was carried out in a study of tumor-infiltrating lymphocytes in oesophageal squamous cell carcinoma. V was pared by 7 bases and J by 1 base, with 6 bases of the junction left unmatched. This CDR3 comprises 16 residues. This clonotype was observed many times. TCRdb itself ran the PCR reads through MiXCR, one entry per CDR3 protein. Among 20,000 or so distinct CDR3 sequences listed, around 34% were seen once. This chain joins TRBV12-3 or TRBV12-4 and TRBJ2-1, with 11 bases matching TRBD2. Input material: esophageal tumor tissue. The TCR originated in a female donor with esophageal squamous cell carcinoma. The CDR3 DNA sequence: TGTGCCAGCACCAAGACTAGCGGGAATTCCTACAATGAGCAGTTCTTC. Translating it yields CASTKTSGNSYNEQFF.